A selection of T cell receptor beta chains follows, all from one sample in a study of blood T cell repertoires in COVID-19. This table comes from immunoSEQ multiplex PCR, and its TCRdb copy is limited to in-frame clones, with some not included. The sample contains 150,000 to 200,000 clones, approximately 80% of which appear only once. Sequenced: peripheral blood. All receptors derive from a woman aged 80 or older with active or convalescent COVID-19. The CDR3 runs from the conserved cysteine through the conserved F or W. Fields, in order: clone size, J gene, V gene, CDR3 protein. Part of the rows lack a size; the others show once, few, many or a class for expanded clones.

NA TRBJ2-1 TRBV19 CASSNSAGSRVGQFF
NA TRBJ2-3 TRBV13 CASSLLAGGRADTQYF
NA TRBJ1-4 TRBV6-5 CASSASATNEKLFF
few TRBJ1-6 TRBV6-5 CASRLETLHF
NA TRBJ1-2 TRBV3-1/TRBV3-2 CASSQVQGNYGYTF
few TRBJ2-5 TRBV27 CASSPTGGLQETQYF
NA TRBJ1-6 TRBV5-6 CASSLVGQGTHSPLHF
NA TRBJ1-2 TRBV4-3 CASSQMRGGLYGYTF
NA TRBJ2-5 TRBV7-2 CASSLEMWEGQYF
NA TRBJ1-2 TRBV30 CAWSTSDLVGYTF
NA TRBJ2-5 TRBV7-2 CASSSDGTTSETQYF
NA TRBJ2-5 TRBV9 CASSVGPTGKETQYF
once TRBJ2-7 TRBV6-2/TRBV6-3 CASSYLSGSSLSSYEQYF
few TRBJ1-1 TRBV7-6 CASSLWGTEAFF
NA TRBJ2-5 TRBV19 CASKLTAVHQETQYF
NA TRBJ1-5 TRBV19 CASSIEAGNQPQHF
NA TRBJ2-7 TRBV7-2 CASSLVQRGGPNEQYF
NA TRBJ2-5 TRBV9 CASSAVLAGGHETQYF
NA TRBJ1-1 TRBV6-5 CASSYSWGKNTEAFF
NA TRBJ1-1 TRBV6-5 CASSYRGQGAGEAFF
once TRBJ2-3 TRBV6-4 CASILTDTQYF